This T cell receptor (beta chain) appears in the sequencing data of a study of blood T cell repertoires in COVID-19. Original analysis: Reference gene primer amplification in the assay estimated nucleated cell counts. Sequenced by immunoSEQ multiplex PCR; TCRdb stores in-frame clones only, minus some. The V and J calls and clone size were taken over from that table, and D and trimming were inferred from the DNA. The table lists roughly 200,000 clones, roughly 89% of them singletons. Participants were aged 18 to 89 years, lived in 24 US areas, and enrolled virtually. This CDR3 has 15 amino acids. V gave up 5 bases and J gave up 1 base; unmatched junction bases: 3. Germline values: CDR1 SEHNR, CDR2 FQNEAQ (reference sequence).

This sequence was found in a middle-aged woman with acute COVID-19. Sequenced input: PBMCs or T cells enriched from blood (not recorded which). The rearrangement joins TRBV7-9 to TRBJ1-4, with 8 bases matching TRBD1. CDR3 sequence reads: CASSVDRGTNEKLFF. The CDR3 bases are TGTGCCAGCAGCGTCGACAGGGGAACTAATGAAAAACTGTTTTTT.